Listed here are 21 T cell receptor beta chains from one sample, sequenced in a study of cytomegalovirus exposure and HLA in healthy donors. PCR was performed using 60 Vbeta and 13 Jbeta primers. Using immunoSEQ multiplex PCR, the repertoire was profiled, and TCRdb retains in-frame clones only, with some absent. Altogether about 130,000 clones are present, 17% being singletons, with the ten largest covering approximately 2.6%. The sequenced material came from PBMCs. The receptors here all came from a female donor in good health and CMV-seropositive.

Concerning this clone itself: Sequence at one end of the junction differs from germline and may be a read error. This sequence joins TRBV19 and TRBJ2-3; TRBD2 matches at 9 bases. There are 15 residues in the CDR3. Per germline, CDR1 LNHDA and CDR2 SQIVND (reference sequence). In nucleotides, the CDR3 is TGTGCCAGTAGTATCTTAGCGGGGGACACAGAAACGCAGTATTTT. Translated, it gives CASSILAGDTETQYF.

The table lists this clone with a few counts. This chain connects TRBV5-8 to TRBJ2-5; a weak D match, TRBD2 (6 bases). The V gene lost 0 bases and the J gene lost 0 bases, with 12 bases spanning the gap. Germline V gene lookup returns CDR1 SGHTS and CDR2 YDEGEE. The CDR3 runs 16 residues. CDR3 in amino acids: CASSLVGSGYQETQYF. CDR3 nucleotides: TGTGCCAGCAGCTTGGTCGGGAGTGGCTACCAAGAGACCCAGTACTTC.

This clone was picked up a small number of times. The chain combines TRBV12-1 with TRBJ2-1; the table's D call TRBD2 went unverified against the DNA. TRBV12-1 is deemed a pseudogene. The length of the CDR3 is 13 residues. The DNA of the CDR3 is TGTGCCAGCCGGCTAGCGGGTGACAATGAGCAGTTCTTC. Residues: CASRLAGDNEQFF.

The CDR3 region is CASRPIRETGSYEQYF. CDR3 DNA sequence: TGTGCCAGCAGACCTATCAGAGAAACAGGTTCCTACGAGCAGTACTTC. V usage is TRBV27 and J usage is TRBJ2-7; D perhaps matches TRBD1 (5 bases). The CDR3 covers 16 residues. From germline, CDR1 is MNHEY and CDR2 SMNVEV (reference sequence). Trimming left V 6 bases short and J 1 base short, with 19 bases between.

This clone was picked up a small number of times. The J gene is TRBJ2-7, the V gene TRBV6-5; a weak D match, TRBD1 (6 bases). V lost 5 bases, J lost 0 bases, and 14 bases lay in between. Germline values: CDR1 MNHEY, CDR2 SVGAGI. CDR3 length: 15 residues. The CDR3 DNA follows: TGTGCCAGCAGTCCATACAGGGAAAGCTCCTACGAGCAGTACTTC. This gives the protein CASSPYRESSYEQYF.

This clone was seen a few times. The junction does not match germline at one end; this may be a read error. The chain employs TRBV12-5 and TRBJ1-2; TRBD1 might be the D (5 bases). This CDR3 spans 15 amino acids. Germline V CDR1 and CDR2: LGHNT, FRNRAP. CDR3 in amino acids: CASSFSQGTVYGYTF. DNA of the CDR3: TGTGCTAGTAGTTTCAGTCAGGGAACGGTCTATGGCTACACCTTC.

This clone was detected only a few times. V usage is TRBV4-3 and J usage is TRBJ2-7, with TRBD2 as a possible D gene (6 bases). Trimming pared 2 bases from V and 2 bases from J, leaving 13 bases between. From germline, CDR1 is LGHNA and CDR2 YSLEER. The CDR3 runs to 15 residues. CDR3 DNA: TGCGCCAGCAGCCAATTATTGGCTAGCGCCTACGAGCAGTACTTC. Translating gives CASSQLLASAYEQYF.

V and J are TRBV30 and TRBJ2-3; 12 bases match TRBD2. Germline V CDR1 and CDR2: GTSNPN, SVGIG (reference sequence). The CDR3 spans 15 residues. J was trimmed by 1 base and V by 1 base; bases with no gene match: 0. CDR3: CAWSGLAGGTDTQYF. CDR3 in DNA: TGTGCCTGGAGTGGACTAGCGGGGGGCACAGATACGCAGTATTTT.

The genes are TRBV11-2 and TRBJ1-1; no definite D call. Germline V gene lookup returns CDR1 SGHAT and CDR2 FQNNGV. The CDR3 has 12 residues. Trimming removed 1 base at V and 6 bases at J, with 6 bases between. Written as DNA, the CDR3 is TGTGCCAGCAGCTTAGGGCCCGCTGAAGCTTTCTTT. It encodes CASSLGPAEAFF.

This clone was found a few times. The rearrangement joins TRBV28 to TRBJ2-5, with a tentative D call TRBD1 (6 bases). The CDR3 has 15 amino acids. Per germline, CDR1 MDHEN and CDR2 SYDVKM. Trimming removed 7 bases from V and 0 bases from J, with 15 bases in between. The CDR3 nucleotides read TGTGCCAGCAACCCAACCGGGACATACCAAGAGACCCAGTACTTC. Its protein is CASNPTGTYQETQYF. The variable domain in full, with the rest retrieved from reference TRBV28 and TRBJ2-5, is DVKVTQSSRYLVKRTGEKVFLECVQDMDHENMFWYRQDPGLGLRLIYFSYDVKMKEKGDIPEGYSVSREKKERFSLILESASTNQTSMYLCASNPTGTYQETQYFGPGTRLLVL.

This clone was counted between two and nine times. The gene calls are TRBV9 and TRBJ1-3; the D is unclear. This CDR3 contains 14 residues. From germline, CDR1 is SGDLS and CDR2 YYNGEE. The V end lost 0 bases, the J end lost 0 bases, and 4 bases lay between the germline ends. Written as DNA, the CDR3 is TGTGCCAGCAGCGTAGCGAGCTCTGGAAACACCATATATTTT. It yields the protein CASSVASSGNTIYF.

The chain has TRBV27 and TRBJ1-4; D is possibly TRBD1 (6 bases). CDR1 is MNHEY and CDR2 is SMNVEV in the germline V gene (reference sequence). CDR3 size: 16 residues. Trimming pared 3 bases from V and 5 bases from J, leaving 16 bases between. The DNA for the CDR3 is TGTGCCAGCAGTTTGTGGCCTGGACAGCCAAATGAAAAACTGTTTTTT. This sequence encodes CASSLWPGQPNEKLFF.

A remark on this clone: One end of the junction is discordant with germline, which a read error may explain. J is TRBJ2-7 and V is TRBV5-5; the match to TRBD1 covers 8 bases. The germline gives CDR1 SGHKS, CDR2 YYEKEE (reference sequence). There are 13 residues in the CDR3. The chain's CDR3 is CASSLDRAYEQYF. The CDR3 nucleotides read TGTGCCAGCAGTTTGGACAGGGCCTACGAGCAGTACTTC. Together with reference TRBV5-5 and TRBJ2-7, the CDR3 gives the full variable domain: DAGVTQSPTHLIKTRGQQVTLRCSPISGHKSVSWYQQVLGQGPQFIFQYYEKEERGRGNFPDRFSARQFPNYSSELNVNALLLGDSALYLCASSLDRAYEQYFGPGTRLTVT.

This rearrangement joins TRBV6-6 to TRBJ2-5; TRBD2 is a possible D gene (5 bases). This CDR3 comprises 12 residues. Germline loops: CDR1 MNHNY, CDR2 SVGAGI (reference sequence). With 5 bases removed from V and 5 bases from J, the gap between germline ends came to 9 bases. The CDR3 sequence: CASSPGVETQYF. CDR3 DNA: TGTGCCAGCAGTCCCGGGGTGGAGACCCAGTACTTC.

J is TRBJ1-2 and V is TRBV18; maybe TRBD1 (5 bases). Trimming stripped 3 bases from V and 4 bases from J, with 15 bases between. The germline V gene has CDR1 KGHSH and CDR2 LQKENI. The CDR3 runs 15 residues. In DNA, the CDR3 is TGTGCCAGCTCACCTGGGTATGGGGCCCTCTATGGCTACACCTTC. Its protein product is CASSPGYGALYGYTF.

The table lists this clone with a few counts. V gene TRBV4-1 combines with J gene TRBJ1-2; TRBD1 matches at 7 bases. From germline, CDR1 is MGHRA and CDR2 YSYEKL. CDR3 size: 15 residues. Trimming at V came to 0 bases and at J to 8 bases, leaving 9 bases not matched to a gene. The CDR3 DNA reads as TGCGCCAGCAGCCAAGAGCCGGACAGGTCCCTAGGCTACACCTTC. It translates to CASSQEPDRSLGYTF.

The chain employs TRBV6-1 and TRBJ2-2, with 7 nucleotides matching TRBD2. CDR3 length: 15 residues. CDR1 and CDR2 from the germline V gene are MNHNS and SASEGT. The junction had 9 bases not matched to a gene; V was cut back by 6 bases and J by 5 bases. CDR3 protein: CASSGREPGTGELFF. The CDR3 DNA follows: TGTGCCAGCAGCGGGCGGGAGCCGGGAACCGGGGAGCTGTTTTTT.

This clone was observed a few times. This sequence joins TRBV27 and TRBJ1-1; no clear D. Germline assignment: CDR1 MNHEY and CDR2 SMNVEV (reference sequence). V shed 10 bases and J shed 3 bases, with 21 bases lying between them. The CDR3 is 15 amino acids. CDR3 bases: TGTGCCACATCCCCCGTCGGGGAATGGGACACTGAAGCTTTCTTT. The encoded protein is CATSPVGEWDTEAFF.

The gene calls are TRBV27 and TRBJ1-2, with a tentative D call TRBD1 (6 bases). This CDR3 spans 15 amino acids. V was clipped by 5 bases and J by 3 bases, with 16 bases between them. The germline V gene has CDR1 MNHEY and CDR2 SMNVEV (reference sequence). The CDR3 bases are TGTGCCAGCAGTCCATACAGGGCTAAGGACTATGGCTACACCTTC. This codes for CASSPYRAKDYGYTF.

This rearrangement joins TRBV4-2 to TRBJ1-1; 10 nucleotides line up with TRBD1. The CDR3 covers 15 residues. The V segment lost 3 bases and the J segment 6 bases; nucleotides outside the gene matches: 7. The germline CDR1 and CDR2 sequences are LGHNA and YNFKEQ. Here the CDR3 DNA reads TGTGCCAGCAGCCACCCGGGACAGGGGATTCCTGAAGCTTTCTTT. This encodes CASSHPGQGIPEAFF.

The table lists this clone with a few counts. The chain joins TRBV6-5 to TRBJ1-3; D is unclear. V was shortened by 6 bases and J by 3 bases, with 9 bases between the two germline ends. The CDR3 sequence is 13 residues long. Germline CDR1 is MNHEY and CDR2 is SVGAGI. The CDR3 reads CASRRVDGNTIYF. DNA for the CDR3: TGTGCCAGCAGGCGGGTGGATGGAAACACCATATATTTT.